This T cell receptor (beta chain) was sequenced in a study of blood T cell repertoires in COVID-19. Study background: Acute-phase and convalescent COVID-19 samples originated in the United States, Italy and Spain. The analysed material was cDNA or gDNA that came from T cells, B-cell-depleted T cells, or PBMCs.

In the original workflow: Estimated nucleated cell counts came from reference gene primer amplification. The assay was immunoSEQ multiplex PCR, and TCRdb's table has in-frame clones only and misses some. Clone size and V and J calls were adopted from that table, with D and trimming inferred from the DNA. The table shows 250,000 or so clones, with 85% to 90% occurring only once. V was pared by 7 bases and J by 4 bases, with 11 bases between. In germline, CDR1 is MDHEN, CDR2 SYDVKM. The CDR3 contains 13 residues. The TCR comes from a middle-aged woman who had recovered from COVID-19. V and J are TRBV28 and TRBJ2-1; no reliable D call. The sequenced material came from peripheral blood. The CDR3: CASNRVAYNEQFF. For the CDR3, the DNA is TGTGCCAGCAACCGGGTTGCGTACAATGAGCAGTTCTTC.